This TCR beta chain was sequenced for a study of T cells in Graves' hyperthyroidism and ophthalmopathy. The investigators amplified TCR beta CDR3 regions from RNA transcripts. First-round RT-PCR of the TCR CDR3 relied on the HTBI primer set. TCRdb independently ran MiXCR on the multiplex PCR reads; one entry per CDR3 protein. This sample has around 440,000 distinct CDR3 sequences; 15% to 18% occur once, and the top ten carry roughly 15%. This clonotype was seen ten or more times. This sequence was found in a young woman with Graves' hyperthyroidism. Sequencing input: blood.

The CDR3 DNA reads as TGTGCCAGCAGCTTTAAAGGACGCGAGCAGTACTTC. Its protein product is CASSFKGREQYF. This sequence joins TRBV11-2 and TRBJ2-7; D remains unclear. Germline CDR1 and CDR2: SGHAT and FQNNGV. This CDR3 is 12 amino acids long. Trimming removed 3 bases at V and 6 bases at J, with 9 bases between. The full variable domain, with the rest looked up from reference TRBV11-2 and TRBJ2-7, is EAGVAQSPRYKIIEKRQSVAFWCNPISGHATLYWYQQILGQGPKLLIQFQNNGVVDDSQLPKDRFSAERLKGVDSTLKIQPAKLEDSAVYLCASSFKGREQYFGPGTRLTVT.